This T cell receptor beta chain was retrieved from a study of cytomegalovirus exposure and HLA in healthy donors. The PCR contained 60 Vbeta and 13 Jbeta primers. Sequenced by immunoSEQ multiplex PCR; TCRdb stores in-frame clones only, minus some. The sample gives over 150,000 clones, approximately 80% of which show up once; around 3.1% is in the top ten. Study-wide points: In all likelihood, a cluster of highly shared sequence variants was a sequencing artifact.

Remarks on this clone: Its antigen is undetermined.

The CDR3 runs to 15 residues. Trimming removed 0 bases from V and 4 bases from J, with 12 bases in between. Germline V gene lookup returns CDR1 MNHEY and CDR2 SVGAGI. Sequenced input: PBMCs. The genes are TRBV6-5 and TRBJ1-2, with TRBD1 as a possible D gene (6 bases). The sequence was obtained from a woman between 45 and 60 years old in good health and CMV-seropositive. Here the CDR3 reads CASSYSTGSSYGYTF. The CDR3 nucleotides are TGTGCCAGCAGTTACTCCACAGGGTCCAGCTATGGCTACACCTTC.